This entry lists 21 T cell receptor beta chains sequenced from one sample in a study of CD8+ T cells in alopecia areata. TCR sequencing used cDNA made by reverse transcription of extracted RNA. Assay used: immunoSEQ multiplex PCR; TCRdb lists only in-frame clones, some missing. The sample contains roughly 200,000 clones, roughly three fifths of which appear only once. The specimen sequenced was CD8+ T cells sorted from blood. Every receptor here comes from a human donor in good health.

The chain carries TRBV29-1 and TRBJ2-7; D may be TRBD2 (6 bases). Germline V lookup: CDR1 SQVTM, CDR2 ANQGSEA. The CDR3 is 13 residues long. V was cut by 1 base and J by 3 bases, with 10 bases left in between. Here the CDR3 DNA reads TGCAGCGTTGAAGGCGCGGGACTCTACGAGCAGTACTTC. Amino acid sequence: CSVEGAGLYEQYF.

The rearrangement links TRBV29-1 to TRBJ2-7; weak D call: TRBD1 (5 bases). Looked up from germline, CDR1 is SQVTM and CDR2 is ANQGSEA. The CDR3 consists of 10 residues. Between the trimmed V and J ends, which lost 5 bases and 6 bases, there was a span of 8 bases. This CDR3 reads CSVQGGEQYF. The CDR3 nucleotides read TGCAGCGTTCAGGGCGGCGAGCAGTACTTC.

This clone turned up a few times. The V and J genes are TRBV20-1 and TRBJ2-2; D is ambiguous. CDR3 length equals 11 residues. With 4 bases removed from V and 5 bases from J, the gap between germline ends came to 5 bases. Germline loops: CDR1 DFQATT, CDR2 SNEGSKA (reference sequence). The CDR3 here is CSAKRTGELFF. In DNA form, the CDR3 reads TGCAGTGCTAAACGGACCGGGGAGCTGTTTTTT.

The chain joins TRBV2 to TRBJ2-5, with D possibly being TRBD2 (6 bases). This CDR3 contains 12 residues. Trimming stripped 10 bases from V and 5 bases from J, with 14 bases between. Germline CDR1 reads SNHLY; CDR2 reads FYNNEI. The chain's CDR3 is CAKTGDRETQYF. The CDR3 DNA sequence: TGTGCCAAGACGGGGGACCGGGAGACCCAGTACTTC. Combining the CDR3 with reference TRBV2 and TRBJ2-5 gives the whole variable domain EPEVTQTPSHQVTQMGQEVILRCVPISNHLYFYWYRQILGQKVEFLVSFYNNEISEKSEIFDDQFSVERPDGSNFTLKIRSTKLEDSAMYFCAKTGDRETQYFGPGTRLLVL.

Here the CDR3 DNA reads TGCGCCAGCGGACCGGGCCTCGGAGATACGCAGTATTTT. It translates to CASGPGLGDTQYF. The chain recombines TRBV4-1 with TRBJ2-3; D uncertain. This CDR3 has 13 residues. Trimming left V 8 bases short and J 5 bases short, with 14 bases between. Germline V lookup: CDR1 MGHRA, CDR2 YSYEKL.

V gene TRBV30 combines with J gene TRBJ1-1; maybe TRBD1 (5 bases). The CDR3 has 14 amino acids. Between the trimmed V and J ends, which lost 1 base and 3 bases, there was a span of 12 bases. CDR1 and CDR2 from the germline V gene are GTSNPN and SVGIG (reference sequence). The CDR3 protein is CAWSEMDTHTEAFF. CDR3 sequence (DNA): TGTGCCTGGAGTGAGATGGACACTCACACTGAAGCTTTCTTT.

The chain joins TRBV5-1 to TRBJ1-2; 10 positions agree with TRBD1. Germline CDR1 SGHRS, CDR2 YFSETQ. This CDR3 contains 13 residues. Unmatched junction bases numbered 5, after V lost 4 bases and J lost 8 bases. CDR3 residues: CASSTTGGDGYTF. Here the CDR3 DNA reads TGCGCCAGCAGCACGACAGGGGGCGACGGCTACACCTTC.

The sample holds a few counts of this clone. The chain carries TRBV14 and TRBJ2-3; no clear D gene. Germline CDR1 SGHDN, CDR2 FVKESK. The CDR3 loop spans 16 amino acids. V lost 0 bases, J lost 2 bases, and 12 bases lay in between. The CDR3 bases are TGTGCCAGCAGCCAAGATCCTTCCCCCCACACAGATACGCAGTATTTT. Translation: CASSQDPSPHTDTQYF. Combining the CDR3 with reference TRBV14 and TRBJ2-3 gives the whole variable domain EAGVTQFPSHSVIEKGQTVTLRCDPISGHDNLYWYRRVMGKEIKFLLHFVKESKQDESGMPNNRFLAERTGGTYSTLKVQPAELEDSGVYFCASSQDPSPHTDTQYFGPGTRLTVL.

This sequence joins TRBV13 and TRBJ1-1; weak D call: TRBD1 (6 bases). Trimming took off 3 bases at V and 11 bases at J, with 16 bases between the two ends. The CDR3 length is 13 residues. Germline-derived CDR1 and CDR2 are PRHDT and FYEKMQ (reference sequence). CDR3 coding DNA: TGTGCCAGCAGCTTGGTAGCGAGGGGGGTCGCTTTCTTT. It encodes CASSLVARGVAFF.

The gene calls are TRBV29-1 and TRBJ2-1; the D gene is possibly TRBD2 (6 bases). The germline V and J ends were trimmed by 0 bases and 0 bases, with 9 bases remaining between them. The germline CDR1 and CDR2 sequences are SQVTM and ANQGSEA. The CDR3 length is 15 residues. The chain's CDR3 is CSVEDPGVSYNEQFF. DNA for the CDR3: TGCAGCGTTGAAGATCCGGGAGTCTCCTACAATGAGCAGTTCTTC.

This clone is a singleton in its sample. This sequence joins TRBV5-6 and TRBJ1-1, with 7 nucleotides matching TRBD1. The CDR3 has 15 residues. V lost 4 bases to trimming and J lost 5 bases; unmatched junction nucleotides: 11. The V gene's germline CDR1 is SGHDT and CDR2 YYEEEE. The chain's CDR3 is CASSVWEGARTEAFF. The CDR3 bases are TGTGCCAGCAGCGTTTGGGAGGGGGCGCGGACTGAAGCTTTCTTT. The complete variable domain, with remaining parts taken from reference TRBV5-6 and TRBJ1-1, reads DAGVTQSPTHLIKTRGQQVTLRCSPKSGHDTVSWYQQALGQGPQFIFQYYEEEERQRGNFPDRFSGHQFPNYSSELNVNALLLGDSALYLCASSVWEGARTEAFFGQGTRLTVV.

This chain links TRBV6-1 with TRBJ2-6, with unresolved D. This CDR3 spans 16 amino acids. V lost 2 bases to trimming and J lost 4 bases, with 12 bases between them. CDR1 and CDR2 from the germline V gene are MNHNS and SASEGT. The CDR3 protein is CASSEFSGLGANVLTF. In DNA form, the CDR3 reads TGTGCCAGCAGTGAATTCAGTGGGTTGGGGGCCAACGTCCTGACTTTC.

The DNA of the CDR3 is TGCGCCAGCAGCTTGGGACAGGACAATGAGCAGTTCTTC. Translation: CASSLGQDNEQFF. The chain carries TRBV5-1 and TRBJ2-1; D is possibly TRBD1 (6 bases). The germline V gene encodes CDR1 SGHRS and CDR2 YFSETQ. This CDR3 region has 13 residues. The V and J ends lost 0 bases and 5 bases respectively, with 6 bases between them.

This clone was counted only a few times. This chain connects TRBV9 to TRBJ1-1; TRBD1 matches 9 bases. Germline V gene lookup returns CDR1 SGDLS and CDR2 YYNGEE. This CDR3 contains 16 residues. The trim removed 4 bases at V and 3 bases at J, leaving 10 bases unmatched. CDR3 in amino acids: CASSPWDRVDDTEAFF. The DNA of the CDR3 is TGTGCCAGCAGCCCCTGGGACAGGGTGGATGACACTGAAGCTTTCTTT.

The chain employs TRBV9 and TRBJ2-5; D could derive from TRBD1 or TRBD2 (5 bases each). The V gene's germline CDR1 is SGDLS and CDR2 YYNGEE. This CDR3 is 15 amino acids long. V was clipped by 5 bases and J by 1 base, with 15 bases between them. CDR3 in DNA: TGTGCCAGCAGAGGTGGGGACGCGCCCCAAGAGACCCAGTACTTC. Translation gives CASRGGDAPQETQYF. The whole variable domain, filled in from reference TRBV9 and TRBJ2-5, reads DSGVTQTPKHLITATGQRVTLRCSPRSGDLSVYWYQQSLDQGLQFLIQYYNGEERAKGNILERFSAQQFPDLHSELNLSSLELGDSALYFCASRGGDAPQETQYFGPGTRLLVL.

The chain is built from TRBV6-4 and TRBJ2-3, with D possibly matching TRBD1 (5 bases). The V gene's germline CDR1 is MRHNA and CDR2 SNTAGT. Trimming took off 2 bases at V and 1 base at J, with 10 bases between the two ends. This CDR3 has 15 residues. CDR3 DNA: TGTGCCAGCAGTGACGGGGCTACCGGCACAGATACGCAGTATTTT. Protein: CASSDGATGTDTQYF.

V gene TRBV27 combines with J gene TRBJ1-2, with unresolved D. Germline V gene lookup returns CDR1 MNHEY and CDR2 SMNVEV (reference sequence). The CDR3 has 14 residues. Trimming shortened V by 6 bases and J by 2 bases, and 13 bases separated the two germline ends. DNA for the CDR3: TGTGCCAGCAGCTTCGGAGTGGGAAACTATGGCTACACCTTC. Translating gives CASSFGVGNYGYTF.

The V and J genes are TRBV10-1 and TRBJ2-3; D possibly corresponds to TRBD1 (5 bases). The CDR3 is 16 residues long. Between the trimmed V and J ends, which lost 2 bases and 2 bases, there was a span of 14 bases. The germline V gene encodes CDR1 WNHNN and CDR2 SYGVQD (reference sequence). The CDR3 DNA reads as TGCGCCAGCAGTGAGAGGTCAGGGTTGGACACAGATACGCAGTATTTT. Protein sequence: CASSERSGLDTDTQYF.

V gene TRBV2 combines with J gene TRBJ2-7; 8 bases fit TRBD2. CDR1 SNHLY and CDR2 FYNNEI come from the germline V gene. J lost 0 bases, V lost 7 bases, and 5 bases had no gene match. This CDR3 is 14 amino acids long. CDR3 amino acids: CASIGSGISYEQYF. The DNA of the CDR3 is TGTGCCAGCATAGGTAGCGGGATCTCCTACGAGCAGTACTTC. Drawing the rest from reference TRBV2 and TRBJ2-7, the complete variable domain is EPEVTQTPSHQVTQMGQEVILRCVPISNHLYFYWYRQILGQKVEFLVSFYNNEISEKSEIFDDQFSVERPDGSNFTLKIRSTKLEDSAMYFCASIGSGISYEQYFGPGTRLTVT.

The gene calls are TRBV29-1 and TRBJ2-7; D gene unclear. This CDR3 region has 12 residues. The germline V and J ends were trimmed by 6 bases and 0 bases, with 9 bases remaining between them. The V gene's germline CDR1 is SQVTM and CDR2 ANQGSEA. CDR3 region: CSVKTVSYEQYF. CDR3 nucleotide sequence: TGCAGCGTCAAGACGGTCTCCTACGAGCAGTACTTC.

This rearrangement joins TRBV5-1 to TRBJ2-1; 9 bases map to TRBD2. CDR1 is SGHRS, CDR2 YFSETQ, per germline. This CDR3 has 14 residues. V gave up 5 bases and J gave up 7 bases; unmatched junction bases: 7. CDR3 residues: CASRWTSERNEQFF. The CDR3 DNA reads TGCGCCAGCAGGTGGACTAGCGAGAGGAATGAGCAGTTCTTC. Full variable domain (missing parts from reference TRBV5-1 and TRBJ2-1): KAGVTQTPRYLIKTRGQQVTLSCSPISGHRSVSWYQQTPGQGLQFLFEYFSETQRNKGNFPGRFSGRQFSNSRSEMNVSTLELGDSALYLCASRWTSERNEQFFGPGTRLTVL.